A selection of T cell receptor beta chains follows, all from one sample in a study of shared clonotypes between healthy human individuals. Sequencing was performed with immunoSEQ multiplex PCR; in TCRdb, only in-frame clones are kept and a portion is missing. Seen here are around 440,000 clones, 70% to 80% observed once, and the top ten hold about 11%. Sequencing was carried out using PBMCs. The receptors were sampled from a woman between 40 and 50 years old in good health. Some clones in this sample may be carry-over from other donors' samples. Each CDR3 is given without its conserved first and last residue. D genes are given only for firm matches.

v_call | d_call | cdr3_aa
TRBV5-1 | TRBD2 | ASSHTRQVLAGAYEQY
TRBV6-5 | TRBD1 | ASSLQGAAEAF
TRBV6-5 | TRBD1 | ASSYSGGQDTQY
TRBV28 | . | ASSRPGRYNEQF
TRBV2 | . | ASSEMAGRGIYEQY
TRBV19 | . | ASSIGGFDYEQY
TRBV19 | . | ASSIGQNTEAF
TRBV7-9 | TRBD1 | ASSAGGWAEKLF
TRBV7-7 | TRBD1 | ASSLGTGDTYEQY
TRBV28 | . | ASTPDSNQPQH
TRBV5-1 | TRBD1 | ASSIRQGPDYGYT
TRBV6-4 | . | ASSAEHDPGNTIY
TRBV18 | TRBD1 | ASSPLTDRGHEQY
TRBV7-6 | . | ASSFGSSYNSPLH
TRBV5-1 | TRBD2 | ASSGSGSRGGELF
TRBV27 | . | ASSSNGVTYNEQF
TRBV11-2 | . | ASSLGVGQTNNSPLH
TRBV2 | TRBD1 | ASTDQGALTEAF
TRBV11-2 | . | ASSEDRDEKLF
TRBV7-9 | TRBD2 | ASSLAGTSGSKADTQY
TRBV7-2 | TRBD1 | ASSPGQGREQY
TRBV2 | . | ASSPVSGNTIY
TRBV6-6 | TRBD2 | ASSPGGITETQY
TRBV4-3 | . | ASSQDLAPTFNEKLF
TRBV30 | . | AGGTRGLKYEQY
TRBV11-3 | . | ASSYPGLNNEQF
TRBV18 | TRBD1 | ASSPLTGTSRYEQY